Listed below are T cell receptor beta chains from one sample, sequenced in a study of T cells in pancreatic ductal adenocarcinoma. Assay: immunoSEQ multiplex PCR; the TCRdb copy retains only in-frame clones and omits some. Counted here are over 100,000 clones, roughly 96% occurring once; the ten biggest clones make up roughly 3.1%. Sequences were obtained from PBMCs. The receptors here all came from a human donor with pancreatic ductal adenocarcinoma. CDR3s include the opening cysteine and the closing phenylalanine or tryptophan. A D gene is named only where the DNA matches it firmly. Where a row states a size, it is once, few, many or the class of an expanded clone; other rows omit it.

V gene	D gene	clone size	J gene	CDR3 DNA	CDR3 protein
TRBV12-5	-	-	TRBJ2-1	TGTGCTAGTGGTTTGAGCCTCTCCAATGAGCAGTTCTTC	CASGLSLSNEQFF
TRBV15	TRBD1	-	TRBJ1-5	TGTGCCACCAGCAGAGAGTCAGGGGGAAATCAGCCCCAGCATTTT	CATSRESGGNQPQHF
TRBV10-2	TRBD1	-	TRBJ1-2	TGCGCCAGCGGGGGGAGGGCAGGGGGCTCTCTCGGCTATGGCTACACCTTC	CASGGRAGGSLGYGYTF
TRBV9	-	-	TRBJ1-1	TGTGCCAGCAGCGTGGGGGGGCACACTGAAGCTTTCTTT	CASSVGGHTEAFF
TRBV2	TRBD1	-	TRBJ2-3	TGTGCCAGCAGTAAACAGGGGACCGACACAGATACGCAGTATTTT	CASSKQGTDTDTQYF
TRBV18	TRBD2	-	TRBJ2-2	TGTGCCAGCTCGCCGGGACTAGCGGACACCGGGGAGCTGTTTTTT	CASSPGLADTGELFF
TRBV7-2	TRBD1	-	TRBJ1-2	TGTGCCAGCAGCTTAGCCCTGGGACAGTGGGATGGCTACACCTTC	CASSLALGQWDGYTF
TRBV5-1	TRBD1	-	TRBJ2-7	TGCGCCAGCAGCTTCAGGGGGCAAGGCTACGAGCAGTACTTC	CASSFRGQGYEQYF
TRBV5-4	TRBD2	-	TRBJ2-3	TGTGCCAGCAGCTCTAAATCGACTAGCGGGGTTACAGATACGCAGTATTTT	CASSSKSTSGVTDTQYF
TRBV18	TRBD2	-	TRBJ2-7	TGTGCCAGCTCGGCCGGGACTAGTAACCTCTACGAGCAGTACTTC	CASSAGTSNLYEQYF
TRBV28	-	-	TRBJ1-4	TGTGCCAGCAGTCCCCCGCCTTGGATGGACAGCGAGAGGGAAAAACTGTTTTTT	CASSPPPWMDSEREKLFF
TRBV4-2	-	-	TRBJ2-2	TGTGCCAGCAGCCAGGTCAGGGAATCTGGGGAGCTGTTTTTT	CASSQVRESGELFF
TRBV6-4	-	-	TRBJ2-7	TGTGCCAGCAGTGACTCTGTTTATGGAAGGGGCGCCTACGAGCAGTACTTC	CASSDSVYGRGAYEQYF
TRBV4-1	-	-	TRBJ2-7	TGCGCCAGCAGCCAAACTGCCGGGGGACAGTACTTC	CASSQTAGGQYF
TRBV2	-	-	TRBJ2-2	TGTGCCAGCAAGGGGACGAACACCGGGGAGCTGTTTTTT	CASKGTNTGELFF
TRBV18	-	medium-sized	TRBJ1-4	TGTGCCAGCTCGCCGGGACAAGGTGAAAAACTGTTTTTT	CASSPGQGEKLFF
TRBV28	-	-	TRBJ2-1	TGTGCCAGCAGCTCGGCTTCATGGGAGTCCGATGAGCAGTTCTTC	CASSSASWESDEQFF
TRBV7-3	TRBD2	-	TRBJ2-5	TGTGCCAGCAGCTTACAGGGTAGCGGGACTACTCAAGAGACCCAGTACTTC	CASSLQGSGTTQETQYF
TRBV4-1	-	few	TRBJ2-5	TGCGCCAGCAGCCAAGTTAGTGGCAGGGGCCAAGAGACCCAGTACTTC	CASSQVSGRGQETQYF
TRBV27	TRBD2	-	TRBJ2-2	TGTGCCAGCAGTTCTTCCGTAACTAGCGGCACCGGGGAGCTGTTTTTT	CASSSSVTSGTGELFF
TRBV18	-	-	TRBJ2-7	TGTGCCAGCTCACCCCCGTCCGAGGAGCAGTACTTC	CASSPPSEEQYF
TRBV12-2	-	once	TRBJ2-7	TGTGCAAGTCGCTACCAAGACAGGGCAGTCGAGCAGTACTTC	CASRYQDRAVEQYF
TRBV4-2	-	-	TRBJ1-5	TGTGCCAGCAGCCAAGAATATGGCAGAAATAGCAATCAGCCCCAGCATTTT	CASSQEYGRNSNQPQHF
TRBV28	-	-	TRBJ2-5	TGTGCCAGCGGAAGACAGGACCAAGAGACCCAGTACTTC	CASGRQDQETQYF
TRBV18	-	-	TRBJ1-1	TGTGCCAGCTCACCCGCTGGGGGCATGAACACTGAAGCTTTCTTT	CASSPAGGMNTEAFF
TRBV6-6	-	-	TRBJ2-3	TGTGCCAGCAGCCCCCGGGAAGGAGATACGCAGTATTTT	CASSPREGDTQYF
TRBV28	TRBD2	-	TRBJ2-7	TGTGCCACTAAGCGGGAGTGGCACGAGCAGTACTTC	CATKREWHEQYF
TRBV19	-	-	TRBJ2-2	TGTGCCAGTTTCGGGACGAACACCGGGGAGCTGTTTTTT	CASFGTNTGELFF
TRBV7-8	-	-	TRBJ2-1	TGTGCCAGCAGCTTAAGGGCCCTCTCCGGTGGAGGGCGGGTGGGCAATGAGCAGTTCTTC	CASSLRALSGGGRVGNEQFF
TRBV9	-	-	TRBJ2-3	TGTGCCAGCAGCGTGTCCCGGGCAGATACGCAGTATTTT	CASSVSRADTQYF
TRBV25-1	-	-	TRBJ1-1	TGTGCCAGCAGTGACCGGGGGGAGGGGAACACTGAAGCTTTCTTT	CASSDRGEGNTEAFF
TRBV27	-	once	TRBJ2-3	TGTGCCAGCAGTTTGCTGGCCTCGGGAGATACGCAGTATTTT	CASSLLASGDTQYF
TRBV5-4	-	-	TRBJ2-3	TGTGCCAGCAGCTACAGCGGCGGGATCCCCATTAGCACAGATACGCAGTATTTT	CASSYSGGIPISTDTQYF